This passage covers 14 T cell receptor beta chains from one sample sequenced in a study of cytomegalovirus exposure and HLA in healthy donors. 60 Vbeta and 13 Jbeta primers were used in PCR. The method was immunoSEQ multiplex PCR; TCRdb's version includes in-frame clones alone and lacks a portion of them. The sample carries about 130,000 clones, around 77% recorded once. The sequenced sample was PBMCs. Source of these receptors: a man aged 25-45 years in good health and CMV-seronegative.

This chain joins TRBV25-1 and TRBJ2-2, with 7 bases that match TRBD1. V gave up 1 base and J gave up 4 bases; unmatched junction bases: 6. CDR3 length: 16 amino acids. The V gene's germline CDR1 is MGHDK and CDR2 SYGVNS. Written as DNA, the CDR3 is TGTGCCAGCAGTGAATTTACAGGGGTGACCACCGGGGAGCTGTTTTTT. This codes for CASSEFTGVTTGELFF.

This clone was observed a single time. The V and J genes are TRBV11-2 and TRBJ2-7; TRBD2 matches 13 bases. The CDR3 has 15 residues. V lost 4 bases, J lost 2 bases, and 2 bases stayed unmatched. Germline V gene data show CDR1 as SGHAT and CDR2 as FQNNGV. The CDR3 nucleotides read TGTGCCAGCAGCTCAACTAGCGGGAGGGCCTACGAGCAGTACTTC. This gives the protein CASSSTSGRAYEQYF.

CDR3 coding DNA: TGTGCCAGCAGCCAAGTTTTGCTGAGTAGTTACGAGCAGTACTTC. Translating it yields CASSQVLLSSYEQYF. This rearrangement joins TRBV4-2 to TRBJ2-7; no firm D call. Deletions cut 1 base from V and 4 bases from J, with 14 bases between. CDR1 is LGHNA, CDR2 YNFKEQ, per germline. The CDR3 spans 15 residues.

This clone appeared a few times. V and J are TRBV27 and TRBJ2-3, with 14 nucleotides matching TRBD2. Looked up from germline, CDR1 is MNHEY and CDR2 is SMNVEV (reference sequence). V shed 5 bases and J 2 bases; nucleotides not matched to a gene: 6. This CDR3 region has 17 residues. CDR3 sequence reads: CASSPRLAGGPTDTQYF. Written as DNA, the CDR3 is TGTGCCAGCAGTCCACGACTAGCGGGAGGGCCCACAGATACGCAGTATTTT.

The gene calls are TRBV5-1 and TRBJ1-2; no clear D. Germline assignment: CDR1 SGHRS and CDR2 YFSETQ. This CDR3 comprises 14 residues. Between the trimmed V and J ends, which lost 1 base and 3 bases, there was a span of 10 bases. The CDR3 loop reads CASSLWADYYGYTF. The CDR3 DNA is TGCGCCAGCAGCTTGTGGGCAGATTACTATGGCTACACCTTC.

This rearrangement joins TRBV5-4 to TRBJ2-7, with 7 positions matching TRBD1. The germline V gene encodes CDR1 SGHNT and CDR2 YYREEE (reference sequence). J was trimmed by 7 bases and V by 2 bases; bases with no gene match: 6. The CDR3 runs to 13 residues. CDR3 residues: CASSFDRVYEQYF. The CDR3 DNA reads TGTGCCAGCAGCTTCGACAGGGTCTATGAGCAGTACTTC. The whole variable domain, remainder taken from reference TRBV5-4 and TRBJ2-7, is ETGVTQSPTHLIKTRGQQVTLRCSSQSGHNTVSWYQQALGQGPQFIFQYYREEENGRGNFPPRFSGLQFPNYSSELNVNALELDDSALYLCASSFDRVYEQYFGPGTRLTVT.

J is TRBJ1-6 and V is TRBV19, with 7 bases matching TRBD1. V trimming: 1 base; J trimming: 5 bases; junction bases outside the gene matches: 2. CDR3 length equals 15 residues. In germline, CDR1 is LNHDA, CDR2 SQIVND (reference sequence). The CDR3 is CASSIAGQNNSPLHF. The CDR3 bases are TGTGCCAGTAGTATAGCGGGACAGAATAATTCACCCCTCCACTTT.

This clone showed up just a few times. The CDR3 DNA sequence: TGTGCCAGCAGTGAGCAGACTAGCGGTTCCTACGAGCAGTACTTC. It encodes CASSEQTSGSYEQYF. The chain links TRBV6-1 to TRBJ2-7; 9 bases are a match to TRBD2. V lost 3 bases and J lost 1; bases outside the gene matches: 4. Germline V gene data show CDR1 as MNHNS and CDR2 as SASEGT. The CDR3 extends over 15 amino acids.

The chain joins TRBV5-1 to TRBJ2-7, with D maybe TRBD2 (6 bases). This CDR3 has 15 residues. V dropped 5 bases and J dropped 2 bases, with 17 bases sitting between them. Germline V CDR1 and CDR2: SGHRS, YFSETQ. CDR3 amino acids: CASSSPGRGTYEQYF. The DNA for the CDR3 is TGCGCCAGCAGTTCCCCGGGACGGGGGACCTACGAGCAGTACTTC.

In this sample, this clone turned up a few times. V and J are TRBV6-1 and TRBJ1-5; maybe TRBD1 (6 bases). The CDR3 runs to 13 residues. Trimming took 7 bases from V and 4 from J, leaving 11 bases between them. CDR1 and CDR2 from the germline V gene are MNHNS and SASEGT. CDR3 loop: CASTGQLNQPQHF. DNA of the CDR3: TGTGCCAGCACTGGACAGCTTAATCAGCCCCAGCATTTT.

Here the CDR3 reads CASSLLAGRANTGELFF. Here the CDR3 DNA reads TGCGCCAGCAGCTTGTTAGCCGGGAGGGCCAACACCGGGGAGCTGTTTTTT. The V and J genes are TRBV5-1 and TRBJ2-2; TRBD2 aligns across 8 bases. The CDR3 spans 17 residues. Germline V gene sequence: CDR1 SGHRS, CDR2 YFSETQ. The V gene end was trimmed by 1 base and the J gene end by 2 bases; junction bases not matched to a gene: 7.

This clone was counted only a few times. The chain carries TRBV19 and TRBJ2-4, with 8 bases that match TRBD1. There are 16 residues in the CDR3. Germline CDR1 is LNHDA and CDR2 is SQIVND (reference sequence). With 6 bases clipped from V and 0 bases from J, the junction kept 7 bases outside the gene matches. The CDR3 nucleotides read TGTGCCAGTAGCGCCGGACAGGGACTAGCCAAAAACATTCAGTACTTC. It is translated as CASSAGQGLAKNIQYF.

This clone was observed a handful of times. V and J are TRBV5-1 and TRBJ1-1; 10 bases are shared with TRBD1. J was trimmed by 0 bases and V by 1 base; bases with no gene match: 3. The CDR3 is 16 residues long. Germline lookup yields CDR1 SGHRS and CDR2 YFSETQ. The DNA for the CDR3 is TGCGCCAGCAGCTTGCTGGGGACAGGGGTGAACACTGAAGCTTTCTTT. Protein sequence: CASSLLGTGVNTEAFF.

V usage is TRBV11-3 and J usage is TRBJ2-2; possibly TRBD1 for D (5 bases). CDR3 length: 13 amino acids. Germline V gene sequence: CDR1 SGHNT, CDR2 YENEEA. The V end was cut by 6 bases, the J end by 3 bases, with 8 bases between. CDR3 nucleotide sequence: TGTGCCAGCAGGTCAGGGTACACCGGGGAGCTGTTTTTT. This codes for CASRSGYTGELFF.